This T cell receptor beta chain is drawn from a study of cytomegalovirus exposure and HLA in healthy donors. Findings and limits, study-wide: Diagnosis of cytomegalovirus status made by the classifier reportedly showed high specificity and sensitivity. Subsequent analysis revealed that first-cohort TCR clusters tended to co-occur in the 110 or so validation repertoires. Among TCR beta chains, those listed as cytomegalovirus-associated numbered over 150.

Separate from the approximately 700-subject first cohort was the 120-subject validation cohort, to which the donors belonged. Sequencing used immunoSEQ multiplex PCR; TCRdb keeps in-frame clones, though not all of them. Among 95,000 to 150,000 clones listed, around 85% were seen once. V lost 7 bases and J lost 0, with 9 bases in between. Germline-derived CDR1 and CDR2 are ENHRY and SYGVKD. This CDR3 has 13 residues. Of note for this clone: Its antigen remains unidentified.

The chain links TRBV10-3 to TRBJ1-2, with a weak D call TRBD1 (5 bases). Sequencing input: PBMCs. The TCR comes from a young woman in good health and CMV-seronegative. The CDR3 DNA is TGTGCCATCACAGGGCTTGCTAACTATGGCTACACCTTC. Encoded protein: CAITGLANYGYTF.